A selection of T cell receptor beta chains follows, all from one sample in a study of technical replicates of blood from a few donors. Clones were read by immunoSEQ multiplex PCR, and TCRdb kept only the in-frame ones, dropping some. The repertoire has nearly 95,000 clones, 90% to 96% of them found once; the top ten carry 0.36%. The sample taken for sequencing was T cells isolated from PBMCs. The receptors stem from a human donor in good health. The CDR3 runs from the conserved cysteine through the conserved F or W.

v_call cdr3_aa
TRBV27 CASSLGASSSGANVLTF
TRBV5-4 CASSYRAGNTEAFF
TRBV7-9 CASSLVGKGGNQPQHF
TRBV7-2 CASSLGSLGGHYGYTF
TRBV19 CASSISDSSYEQYF
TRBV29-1 CSVASGSNYGYTF
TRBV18 CASSPLTGTGVPGNEQYF
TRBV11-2 CASSPRTGMNTEAFF
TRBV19 CASSILGTGMTEAFF
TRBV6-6 CASRPRQGGYEQYF
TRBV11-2 CASSKTGNTEAFF
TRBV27 CASSLWRTGVVGYTF
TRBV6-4 CASSESEGTGGETQYF
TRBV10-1 CAITLRDRRRPNSYNEQFF
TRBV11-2 CASSPGQSINGYTF
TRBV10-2 CASTEGTGNTEAFF
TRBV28 CASSLGTSGYEQYF
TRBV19 CASSIQAGNQPQHF
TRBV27 CASRSGGYTEAFF
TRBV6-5 CASNTGSGGYTF
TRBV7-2 CASSLGLATNNEQFF
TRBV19 CASSIIQDSNQPQHF
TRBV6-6 CASSSGQGRMEAFF
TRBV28 CASTPGQSPTEAFF
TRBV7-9 CASSSRTPANTEAFF
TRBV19 CASNSGANVLTF
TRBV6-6 CASSYDGGFSTIYF
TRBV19 CASSPARVGYEQYF
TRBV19 CASGADPKGPPQHF
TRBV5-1 CASSFFTPGLAGGSADTQYF
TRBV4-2 CASSQRDNYEQYF
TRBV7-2 CASSLAHAGVTATYEQYF
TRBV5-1 CASSFGASSYNEQFF
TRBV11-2 CASSPRGLAGQETQYF
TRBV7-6 CASSLESEREVTYEQYF
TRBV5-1 CASSLARQENIQYF
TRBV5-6 CASQNRVGTEAFF
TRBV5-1 CASSLETGEAEAFF
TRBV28 CASRLQGRETQYF
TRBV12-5 CASGNLGATEAFF
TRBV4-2 CASSQNRVSEQYF
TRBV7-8 CASSLGTSDTQYF
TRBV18 CASSSDRTQETQYF
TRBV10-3 CAIMSGEDEQYF
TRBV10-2 CASSESRGWQSYEQYF